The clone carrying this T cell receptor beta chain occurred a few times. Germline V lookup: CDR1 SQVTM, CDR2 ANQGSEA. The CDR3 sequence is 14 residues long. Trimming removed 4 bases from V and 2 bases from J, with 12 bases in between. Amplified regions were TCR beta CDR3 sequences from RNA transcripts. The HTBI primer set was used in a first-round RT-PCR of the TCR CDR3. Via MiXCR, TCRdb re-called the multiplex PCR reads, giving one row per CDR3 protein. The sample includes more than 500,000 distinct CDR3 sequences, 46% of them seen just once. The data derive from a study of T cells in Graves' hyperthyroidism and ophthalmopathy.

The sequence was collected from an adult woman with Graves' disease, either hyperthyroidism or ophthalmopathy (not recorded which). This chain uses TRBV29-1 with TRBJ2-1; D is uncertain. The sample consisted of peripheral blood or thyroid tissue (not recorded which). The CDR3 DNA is TGCAGCGTTGTTGGGCGGCTTGCCTACAATGAGCAGTTCTTC. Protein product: CSVVGRLAYNEQFF.